This TCR beta chain is drawn from a study of blood T cell repertoires in COVID-19. Study at large: Sources were T cells, B-cell-depleted T cells, or PBMCs; the material itself was cDNA or gDNA.

Sequenced by immunoSEQ multiplex PCR; TCRdb stores in-frame clones only, minus some. The repertoire holds 150,000 to 200,000 clones, with around four fifths as singletons. This sequence originates from a woman in her 70s with COVID-19, enrolled during active disease. The sample was peripheral blood.

The CDR3 protein is CASSFLRTPNTGELFF. As DNA, the CDR3 is TGTGCCAGCAGTTTCCTGAGGACTCCCAACACCGGGGAGCTGTTTTTT. The genes are TRBV6-5 and TRBJ2-2; D is perhaps TRBD2 (5 bases). In germline, CDR1 is MNHEY, CDR2 SVGAGI. The V gene lost 4 bases and the J gene lost 2 bases, with 14 bases spanning the gap. This CDR3 comprises 16 residues.